The clone carrying this T cell receptor beta chain is labeled medium-sized. The antigen is unknown. These data are taken from a study of T cell repertoires in aging, cancer and after chemotherapy. Study results and caveats: Untreated cancer patients had significantly lower blood TCR diversity than age-matched healthy donors.

Rearranged V-D-J TRB sequences were amplified with a mixed TRB-A/B primer pool. TCRdb processed the multiplex PCR reads anew with MiXCR; each CDR3 protein has one entry. The data contain about 6,200 distinct CDR3 sequences, approximately 27% of them singletons. Amplification of TCR beta used genomic DNA extracted from peripheral blood. The germline V gene encodes CDR1 SQVTM and CDR2 ANQGSEA. V lost 6 bases, J lost 8 bases, and 1 base stayed unmatched. The CDR3 is 13 residues long. V is TRBV29-1 and J is TRBJ2-1; 16 positions agree with TRBD2. The TCR originated in a human donor in good health. The sequencing input was blood. The CDR3: CSVGTSGGDEQFF. CDR3 coding DNA: TGCAGCGTGGGGACTAGCGGGGGGGATGAGCAGTTCTTC.